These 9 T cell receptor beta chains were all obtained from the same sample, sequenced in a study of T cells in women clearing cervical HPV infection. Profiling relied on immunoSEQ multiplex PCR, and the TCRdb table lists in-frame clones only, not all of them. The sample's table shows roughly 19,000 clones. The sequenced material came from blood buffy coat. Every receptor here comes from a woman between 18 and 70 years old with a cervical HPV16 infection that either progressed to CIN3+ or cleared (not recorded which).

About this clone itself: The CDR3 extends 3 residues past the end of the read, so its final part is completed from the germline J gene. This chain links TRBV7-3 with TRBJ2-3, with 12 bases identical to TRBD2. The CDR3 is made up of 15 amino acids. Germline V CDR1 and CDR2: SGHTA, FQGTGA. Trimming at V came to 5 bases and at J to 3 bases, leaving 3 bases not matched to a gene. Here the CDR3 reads CASSLGTSGTDTQYF. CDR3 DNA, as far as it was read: TGTGCCAGCAGCCTCGGGACTAGCGGGACAGATACG.

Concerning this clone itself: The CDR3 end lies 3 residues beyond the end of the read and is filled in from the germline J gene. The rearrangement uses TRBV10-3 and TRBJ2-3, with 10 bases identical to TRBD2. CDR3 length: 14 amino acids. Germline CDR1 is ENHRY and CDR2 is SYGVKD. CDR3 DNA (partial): TGTGCCATCAGAAAAGCGGGGGGGCAAGAGACG. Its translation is CAIRKAGGQET. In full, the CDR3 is CAIRKAGGQETQYF.

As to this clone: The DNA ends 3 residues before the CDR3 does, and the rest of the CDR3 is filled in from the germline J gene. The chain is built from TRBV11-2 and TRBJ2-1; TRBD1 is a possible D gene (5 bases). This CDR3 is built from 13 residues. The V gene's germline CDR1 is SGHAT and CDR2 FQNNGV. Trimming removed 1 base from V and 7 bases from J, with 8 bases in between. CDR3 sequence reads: CASSLVSGNEQFF. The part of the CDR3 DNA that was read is TGTGCCAGCAGCTTAGTCTCAGGGAATGAG.

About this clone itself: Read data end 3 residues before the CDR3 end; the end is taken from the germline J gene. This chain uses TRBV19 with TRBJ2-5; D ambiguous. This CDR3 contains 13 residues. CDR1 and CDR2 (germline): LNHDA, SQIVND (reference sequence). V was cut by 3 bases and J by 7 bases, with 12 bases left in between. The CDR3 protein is CASSIPPKGTQYF. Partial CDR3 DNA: TGTGCCAGTAGTATCCCGCCCAAAGGGACC. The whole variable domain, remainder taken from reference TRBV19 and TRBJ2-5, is DGGITQSPKYLFRKEGQNVTLSCEQNLNHDAMYWYRQDPGQGLRLIYYSQIVNDFQKGDIAEGYSVSREKKESFPLTVTSAQKNPTAFYLCASSIPPKGTQYFGPGTRLLVL.

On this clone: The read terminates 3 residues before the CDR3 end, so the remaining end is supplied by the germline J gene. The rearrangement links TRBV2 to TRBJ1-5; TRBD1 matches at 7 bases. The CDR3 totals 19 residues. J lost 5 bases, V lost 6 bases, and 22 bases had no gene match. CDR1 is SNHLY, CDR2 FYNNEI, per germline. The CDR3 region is CASRGGLFSSWDRDQPQHF. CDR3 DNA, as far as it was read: TGTGCCAGCAGAGGGGGTCTTTTTTCTAGTTGGGACAGAGATCAGCCC.

The DNA read from the CDR3 is TGTGCCAGCAGCTTAGGGTTGGTCGGGAACACC. The encoded protein is CASSLGLVGNT. The entire CDR3 is CASSLGLVGNTIYF. The chain uses TRBV7-9 and TRBJ1-3; D gene uncertain. Read coverage stops 3 residues before the CDR3 terminus; the germline J gene supplies the remainder. Trimming removed 1 base at V and 7 bases at J, with 11 bases between. The V gene's germline CDR1 is SEHNR and CDR2 FQNEAQ (reference sequence). CDR3 size: 14 residues.

The CDR3 DNA, read in part, is TGTGCCACCCTCGAAATGCGGGGCCCCAAAGATACG. It codes for CATLEMRGPKDT. The entire CDR3 protein reads CATLEMRGPKDTQYF. V gene TRBV19 combines with J gene TRBJ2-3; D possibly corresponds to TRBD2 (6 bases). The CDR3 end falls 3 residues outside the read, so it is completed with the germline J gene. This CDR3 is built from 15 residues. Per germline, CDR1 LNHDA and CDR2 SQIVND (reference sequence). The V and J ends lost 10 bases and 5 bases respectively, with 22 bases between them.

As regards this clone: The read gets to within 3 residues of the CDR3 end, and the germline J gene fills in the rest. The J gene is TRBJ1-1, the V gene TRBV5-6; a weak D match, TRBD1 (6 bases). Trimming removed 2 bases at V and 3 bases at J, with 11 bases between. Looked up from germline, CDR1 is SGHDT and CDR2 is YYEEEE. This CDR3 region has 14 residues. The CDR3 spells CASSFYRVDTEAFF. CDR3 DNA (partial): TGTGCCAGCAGCTTCTACAGGGTGGACACTGAA. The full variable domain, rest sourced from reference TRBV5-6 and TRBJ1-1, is DAGVTQSPTHLIKTRGQQVTLRCSPKSGHDTVSWYQQALGQGPQFIFQYYEEEERQRGNFPDRFSGHQFPNYSSELNVNALLLGDSALYLCASSFYRVDTEAFFGQGTRLTVV.

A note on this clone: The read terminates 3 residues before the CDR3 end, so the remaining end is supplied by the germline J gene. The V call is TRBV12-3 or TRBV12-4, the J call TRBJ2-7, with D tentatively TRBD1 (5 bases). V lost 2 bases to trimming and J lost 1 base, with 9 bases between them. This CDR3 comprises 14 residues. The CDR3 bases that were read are TGTGCCAGCAGTTTAAGGGGTTATTCCTACGAG. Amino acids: CASSLRGYSYE. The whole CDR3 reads CASSLRGYSYEQYF.